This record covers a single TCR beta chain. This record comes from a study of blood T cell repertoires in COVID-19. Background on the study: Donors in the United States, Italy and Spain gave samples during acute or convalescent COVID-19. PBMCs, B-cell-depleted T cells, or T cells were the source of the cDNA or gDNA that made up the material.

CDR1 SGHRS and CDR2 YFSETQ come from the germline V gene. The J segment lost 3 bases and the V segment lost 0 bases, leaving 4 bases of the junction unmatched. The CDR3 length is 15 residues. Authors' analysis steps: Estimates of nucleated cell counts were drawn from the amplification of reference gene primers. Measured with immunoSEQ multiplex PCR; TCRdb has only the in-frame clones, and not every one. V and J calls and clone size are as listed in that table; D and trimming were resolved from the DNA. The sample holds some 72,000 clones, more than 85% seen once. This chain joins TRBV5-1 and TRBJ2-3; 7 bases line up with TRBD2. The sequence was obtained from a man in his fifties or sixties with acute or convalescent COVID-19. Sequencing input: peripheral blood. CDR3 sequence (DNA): TGCGCCAGCAGCTTGGCCGTCGGGAGGACAGATACGCAGTATTTT. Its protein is CASSLAVGRTDTQYF. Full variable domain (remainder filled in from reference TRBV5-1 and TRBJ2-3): KAGVTQTPRYLIKTRGQQVTLSCSPISGHRSVSWYQQTPGQGLQFLFEYFSETQRNKGNFPGRFSGRQFSNSRSEMNVSTLELGDSALYLCASSLAVGRTDTQYFGPGTRLTVL.